This record looks at one TCR beta chain sequence and its context. Its antigen is unknown. The data were obtained in a study of beta chain features in type 1 diabetes. CDR3 length equals 18 residues. Germline values: CDR1 SGDLS, CDR2 YYNGEE. Losses at the gene ends were 4 bases for V and 0 bases for J; bases not matched to a gene: 11. CD4+ naive, central memory, regulatory and stem cell-like memory subsets were isolated by sorting on CD45RO/CCR7/CD25/CD127/CD95/CD27. Overall study findings and caveats: cDNA-based reads could over-represent cells with high TCR expression. Type 1 diabetes patients had VDJ junctions that carried fewer insertions and more deletions.

Investigators reverse transcribed all isolated RNA, so they sequenced expressed TCRB transcripts. The table came from immunoSEQ multiplex PCR; TCRdb's copy has only in-frame clones and leaves some out. The table includes around 320,000 clones, roughly 15% detected once. Source material: central memory CD4+ T cells from blood. The gene calls are TRBV9 and TRBJ2-2, with 8 bases identical to TRBD1. The TCR sequence derives from a man aged 25 to 40 in good health. CDR3 region: CASSTPQGGRANTGELFF. CDR3 DNA sequence: TGTGCCAGCAGCACGCCACAGGGGGGTCGTGCGAACACCGGGGAGCTGTTTTTT.